These T cell receptor beta chains were read from a single sample in a study of T cell clonotyping in hematopoietic cell transplantation. This table comes from immunoSEQ multiplex PCR, and its TCRdb copy is limited to in-frame clones, with some not included. The sample shows about 8,300 clones, roughly 80% of them seen only once. The sequences come from peripheral blood mononuclear cells, collected before stem cell transplant. Receptors originate from a man aged 55 to 70 with acute myeloid leukemia. Some clones in this sample may be carry-over from other donors' samples. Each CDR3 is given with its conserved first and last residue. Fields, in order: clone size, V gene, D gene, J gene, CDR3 protein, CDR3 DNA. D genes are given only for firm matches. Size is omitted from some rows. Given values are once, few, many or a class for expanded clones.

-	TRBV13	TRBD2	TRBJ2-1	CASSLGTSGQAGGNEQFF	TGTGCCAGCAGCCTAGGGACTAGCGGACAAGCGGGGGGGAATGAGCAGTTCTTC
-	TRBV10-2	-	TRBJ2-5	CASSESRGKETQYF	TGCGCCAGCAGTGAGTCGAGGGGGAAAGAGACCCAGTACTTC
few	TRBV5-1	-	TRBJ2-1	CASSLVRADNEQFF	TGCGCCAGCAGCTTGGTGCGGGCGGACAATGAGCAGTTCTTC
-	TRBV30	-	TRBJ1-1	CAWGGQIEAFF	TGTGCCTGGGGAGGACAAATTGAAGCTTTCTTT
-	TRBV7-2	TRBD2	TRBJ2-7	CASSLLSTSGGAYEQYF	TGTGCCAGCAGCTTACTCTCGACTAGCGGGGGAGCCTACGAGCAGTACTTC
-	TRBV6-5	-	TRBJ2-7	CASSPRSSYEQYF	TGTGCCAGCAGTCCCAGGAGCTCCTACGAGCAGTACTTC
once	TRBV10-1	-	TRBJ2-3	CASSGARTDTQYF	TGCGCCAGCAGTGGGGCTCGCACAGATACGCAGTATTTT
-	TRBV30	-	TRBJ2-1	CAWSGYGEGEQFF	TGTGCCTGGAGTGGGTACGGAGAGGGTGAGCAGTTCTTC
-	TRBV7-8	TRBD1	TRBJ2-2	CASSQNRGYTGELFF	TGTGCCAGCAGCCAGAACAGGGGGTACACCGGGGAGCTGTTTTTT
once	TRBV4-2	TRBD2	TRBJ2-5	CASSQLRGDQETQYF	TGTGCCAGCAGCCAGCTACGGGGGGACCAAGAGACCCAGTACTTC
-	TRBV6-5	-	TRBJ2-3	CASSYAGSTDTQYF	TGTGCCAGCAGTTACGCGGGTAGCACAGATACGCAGTATTTT
few	TRBV30	TRBD1	TRBJ1-1	CAWSGDRVQTEAFF	TGTGCCTGGAGTGGGGACAGGGTGCAAACTGAAGCTTTCTTT
-	TRBV7-8	TRBD2	TRBJ2-1	CASSGPGLASGEQFF	TGTGCCAGCAGCGGACCGGGACTAGCATCGGGTGAGCAGTTCTTC
-	TRBV11-2	TRBD1	TRBJ2-1	CASSLLFLSAGGAYNEQFF	TGTGCCAGCAGCTTACTTTTTTTGTCGGCAGGGGGAGCCTACAATGAGCAGTTCTTC
-	TRBV9	TRBD2	TRBJ2-5	CASSVADGGAETQYF	TGTGCCAGCAGCGTAGCTGACGGGGGGGCGGAGACCCAGTACTTC
-	TRBV13	TRBD1	TRBJ2-7	CASSRSWTGNWGEQYF	TGTGCCAGCAGCCGATCATGGACAGGTAACTGGGGCGAGCAGTACTTC
-	TRBV13	TRBD2	TRBJ2-1	CASSSGTSGYNEQFF	TGTGCCAGCAGCTCCGGGACTAGCGGTTACAATGAGCAGTTCTTC
few	TRBV10-3	-	TRBJ2-7	CAISASPGEQYF	TGTGCCATCAGCGCATCCCCGGGAGAGCAGTACTTC
-	TRBV6-5	-	TRBJ1-5	CASSRLRRQPQHF	TGTGCCAGCAGCCGCCTTCGCCGTCAGCCCCAGCATTTT
-	TRBV9	TRBD2	TRBJ2-3	CASSVTPPSGRGTSTDTQYF	TGTGCCAGCAGCGTAACTCCCCCTAGCGGGAGGGGAACTAGCACAGATACGCAGTATTTT
-	TRBV4-1	-	TRBJ1-2	CASSQDVSLQGPNYGYTF	TGCGCCAGCAGCCAAGATGTTTCCCTACAGGGACCCAACTATGGCTACACCTTC
-	TRBV30	-	TRBJ1-4	CAWTSAERPRYNEKLFF	TGTGCCTGGACGAGTGCGGAAAGGCCGCGCTATAATGAAAAACTGTTTTTT
-	TRBV14	-	TRBJ2-2	CASSLARLDGGELFF	TGTGCCAGCAGTCTAGCCAGGCTAGACGGCGGGGAGCTGTTTTTT
once	TRBV14	-	TRBJ2-6	CASSQGPPGAGANVLTF	TGTGCCAGCAGCCAAGGTCCCCCAGGTGCTGGGGCCAACGTCCTGACTTTC
-	TRBV5-6	TRBD2	TRBJ2-1	CASSPTGSAAGGRNEQFF	TGTGCCAGCAGCCCGACGGGGTCCGCAGCGGGAGGCCGGAATGAGCAGTTCTTC
-	TRBV28	-	TRBJ1-2	CASSLRYNGYTF	TGTGCCAGCAGTCTCCGGTATAATGGCTACACCTTC
-	TRBV28	-	TRBJ1-4	CASSSTKEKLFF	TGTGCCAGCAGTTCTACCAAGGAAAAACTGTTTTTT
medium-sized	TRBV28	-	TRBJ2-3	CASSLQGPEATQYF	TGTGCCAGCAGTCTTCAGGGACCCGAGGCTACGCAGTATTTT
few	TRBV11-2	-	TRBJ2-1	CASSLVARSGQDNEQFF	TGTGCCAGCAGCTTAGTTGCGCGGAGCGGTCAGGACAATGAGCAGTTCTTC
-	TRBV5-4	TRBD2	TRBJ2-3	CASSQPTSGSTDTQYF	TGTGCCAGCAGCCAGCCAACTAGCGGGAGCACAGATACGCAGTATTTT
-	TRBV30	TRBD2	TRBJ2-5	CAWTTGTNLQETQYF	TGTGCCTGGACCACCGGGACTAACTTACAAGAGACCCAGTACTTC
few	TRBV30	TRBD1	TRBJ2-1	CAWSPTSGTGNNEQFF	TGTGCCTGGAGTCCCACCTCCGGGACAGGGAACAATGAGCAGTTCTTC
few	TRBV30	TRBD1	TRBJ1-3	CAWEGQGGNTIYF	TGTGCCTGGGAGGGACAGGGGGGAAACACCATATATTTT
-	TRBV7-3	-	TRBJ2-1	CASSYGLGSEQFF	TGTGCCAGCAGCTACGGCCTCGGGAGTGAGCAGTTCTTC
-	TRBV29-1	-	TRBJ2-5	CSVDTVGAWETQYF	TGCAGCGTAGACACAGTAGGGGCCTGGGAGACCCAGTACTTC
-	TRBV9	-	TRBJ2-3	CASSVSQGSTDTQYF	TGTGCCAGCAGCGTATCCCAGGGGAGCACAGATACGCAGTATTTT
-	TRBV6-1	-	TRBJ1-4	CASSEIWGVEKLFF	TGTGCCAGCAGTGAAATATGGGGGGTAGAAAAACTGTTTTTT
-	TRBV5-6	TRBD1	TRBJ1-3	CASSTPQGTISGNTIYF	TGTGCCAGCAGCACCCCACAGGGGACGATCTCTGGAAACACCATATATTTT
once	TRBV10-1	TRBD1	TRBJ1-1	CASSGVDRGRAEAFF	TGCGCCAGCAGCGGAGTTGACAGGGGTAGGGCTGAAGCTTTCTTT
few	TRBV4-1	-	TRBJ2-6	CASSQGRASGANVLTF	TGCGCCAGCAGCCAAGGGAGAGCCTCTGGGGCCAACGTCCTGACTTTC
-	TRBV7-3	-	TRBJ2-7	CASSLSQGNHEQYF	TGTGCCAGCAGCTTAAGTCAGGGGAATCACGAGCAGTACTTC
-	TRBV10-3	TRBD1	TRBJ1-5	CAISETAGGQSNQPQHF	TGTGCCATCAGTGAGACGGCAGGGGGCCAGAGCAATCAGCCCCAGCATTTT
few	TRBV5-4	TRBD1	TRBJ1-2	CASTSGQGRSYGYTF	TGTGCCAGCACCTCGGGACAGGGGCGTTCCTATGGCTACACCTTC
-	TRBV6-5	-	TRBJ1-1	CASSRTGKNTEAFF	TGTGCCAGCAGCCGTACAGGGAAGAACACTGAAGCTTTCTTT
-	TRBV4-1	TRBD2	TRBJ2-7	CASRRLAGESYEQYF	TGCGCCAGCCGAAGACTAGCGGGAGAGAGCTACGAGCAGTACTTC
once	TRBV5-4	TRBD2	TRBJ2-5	CATSLAGTQETQYF	TGTGCCACATCCTTAGCGGGGACCCAAGAGACCCAGTACTTC
-	TRBV6-1	-	TRBJ1-2	CASSVQGAYGYTF	TGTGCCAGCAGTGTGCAGGGTGCCTATGGCTACACCTTC
few	TRBV5-1	TRBD2	TRBJ2-1	CASSVAGVLGNEQFF	TGCGCCAGCAGCGTGGCGGGGGTCCTCGGGAATGAGCAGTTCTTC
-	TRBV10-3	-	TRBJ2-2	CAIRGQGANTGELFF	TGTGCCATCAGGGGGCAGGGCGCGAACACCGGGGAGCTGTTTTTT